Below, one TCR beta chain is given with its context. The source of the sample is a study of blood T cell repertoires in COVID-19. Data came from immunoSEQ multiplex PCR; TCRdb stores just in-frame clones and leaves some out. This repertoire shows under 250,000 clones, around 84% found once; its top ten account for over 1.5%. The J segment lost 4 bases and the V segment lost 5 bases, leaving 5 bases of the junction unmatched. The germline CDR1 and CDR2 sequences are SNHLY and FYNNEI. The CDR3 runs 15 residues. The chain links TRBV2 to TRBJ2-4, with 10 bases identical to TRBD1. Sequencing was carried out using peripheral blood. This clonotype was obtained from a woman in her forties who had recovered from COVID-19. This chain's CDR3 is CASSRGTGEKNIQYF. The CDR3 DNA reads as TGTGCCAGCAGTCGGGGGACAGGGGAAAAAAACATTCAGTACTTC.